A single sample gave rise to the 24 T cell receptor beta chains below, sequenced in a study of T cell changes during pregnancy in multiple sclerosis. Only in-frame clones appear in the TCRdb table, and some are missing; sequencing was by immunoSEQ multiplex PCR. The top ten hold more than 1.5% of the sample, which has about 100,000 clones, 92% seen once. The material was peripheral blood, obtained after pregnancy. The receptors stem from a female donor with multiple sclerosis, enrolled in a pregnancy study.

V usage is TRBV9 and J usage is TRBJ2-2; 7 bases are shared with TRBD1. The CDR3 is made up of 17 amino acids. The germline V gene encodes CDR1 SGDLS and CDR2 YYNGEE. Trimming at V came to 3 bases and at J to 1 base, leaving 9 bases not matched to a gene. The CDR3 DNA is TGTGCCAGCAGCGCAAGGGACAGACTCTTGAACACCGGGGAGCTGTTTTTT. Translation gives CASSARDRLLNTGELFF. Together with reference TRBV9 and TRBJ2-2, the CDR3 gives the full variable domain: DSGVTQTPKHLITATGQRVTLRCSPRSGDLSVYWYQQSLDQGLQFLIQYYNGEERAKGNILERFSAQQFPDLHSELNLSSLELGDSALYFCASSARDRLLNTGELFFGEGSRLTVL.

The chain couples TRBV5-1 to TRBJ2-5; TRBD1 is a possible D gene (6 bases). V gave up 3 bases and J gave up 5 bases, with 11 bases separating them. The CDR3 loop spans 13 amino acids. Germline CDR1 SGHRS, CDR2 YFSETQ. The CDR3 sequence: CASSSQGWETQYF. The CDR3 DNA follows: TGCGCCAGCAGCTCACAGGGATGGGAGACCCAGTACTTC.

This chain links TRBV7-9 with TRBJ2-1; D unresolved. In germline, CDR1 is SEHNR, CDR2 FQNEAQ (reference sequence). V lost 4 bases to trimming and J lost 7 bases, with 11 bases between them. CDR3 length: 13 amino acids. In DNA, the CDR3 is TGTGCCAGCAGCTCCCAACTTGCGAATGAGCAGTTCTTC. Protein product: CASSSQLANEQFF.

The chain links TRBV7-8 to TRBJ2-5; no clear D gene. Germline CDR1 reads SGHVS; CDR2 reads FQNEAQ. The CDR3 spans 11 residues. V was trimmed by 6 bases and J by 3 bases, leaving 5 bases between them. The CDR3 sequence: CASRAKETQYF. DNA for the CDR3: TGTGCCAGCAGAGCCAAAGAGACCCAGTACTTC.

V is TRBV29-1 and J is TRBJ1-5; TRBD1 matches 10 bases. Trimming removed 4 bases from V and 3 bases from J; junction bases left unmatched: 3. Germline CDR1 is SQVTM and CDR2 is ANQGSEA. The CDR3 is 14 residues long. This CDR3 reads CSVAGTGANQPQHF. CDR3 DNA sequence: TGCAGCGTTGCCGGGACAGGGGCCAATCAGCCCCAGCATTTT.

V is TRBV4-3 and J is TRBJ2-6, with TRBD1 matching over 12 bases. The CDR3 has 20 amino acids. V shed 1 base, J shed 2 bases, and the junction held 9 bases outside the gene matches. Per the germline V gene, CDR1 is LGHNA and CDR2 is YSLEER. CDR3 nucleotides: TGCGCCAGCAGCCAAGTCCCCCTCGGGACAGGGGGCGCTGGGGCCAACGTCCTGACTTTC. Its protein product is CASSQVPLGTGGAGANVLTF.

CDR3 nucleotide sequence: TGTGCCAGCAGCTTGGGACAGTTCTATAATTCACCCCTCCACTTT. It codes for CASSLGQFYNSPLHF. The chain joins TRBV7-8 to TRBJ1-6; TRBD1 matches at 7 bases. Germline loops: CDR1 SGHVS, CDR2 FQNEAQ. The V segment lost 3 bases and the J segment 3 bases; nucleotides outside the gene matches: 2. This CDR3 has 15 amino acids.

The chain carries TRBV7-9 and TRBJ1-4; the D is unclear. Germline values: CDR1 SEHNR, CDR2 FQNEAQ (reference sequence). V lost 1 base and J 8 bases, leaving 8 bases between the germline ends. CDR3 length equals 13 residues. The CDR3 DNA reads TGTGCCAGCAGCTTAGTGTTGAGCGAAAAACTGTTTTTT. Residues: CASSLVLSEKLFF.

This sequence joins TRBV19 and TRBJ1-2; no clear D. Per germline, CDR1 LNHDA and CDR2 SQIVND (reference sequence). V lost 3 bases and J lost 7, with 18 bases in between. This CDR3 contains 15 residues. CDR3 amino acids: CASSIPTTRLAGYTF. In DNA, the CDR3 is TGTGCCAGTAGTATCCCCACGACCAGGCTAGCTGGCTACACCTTC.

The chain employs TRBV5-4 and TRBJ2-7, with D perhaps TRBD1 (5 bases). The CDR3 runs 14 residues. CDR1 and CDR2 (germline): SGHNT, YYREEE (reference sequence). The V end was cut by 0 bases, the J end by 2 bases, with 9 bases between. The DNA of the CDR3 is TGTGCCAGCAGCTTGGCAGGGAATCCCTACGAGCAGTACTTC. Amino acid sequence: CASSLAGNPYEQYF. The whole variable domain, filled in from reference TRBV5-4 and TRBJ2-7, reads ETGVTQSPTHLIKTRGQQVTLRCSSQSGHNTVSWYQQALGQGPQFIFQYYREEENGRGNFPPRFSGLQFPNYSSELNVNALELDDSALYLCASSLAGNPYEQYFGPGTRLTVT.

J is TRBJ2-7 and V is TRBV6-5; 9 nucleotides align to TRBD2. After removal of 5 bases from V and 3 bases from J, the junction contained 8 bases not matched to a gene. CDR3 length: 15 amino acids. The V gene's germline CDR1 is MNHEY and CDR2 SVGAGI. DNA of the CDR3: TGTGCCAGCAGTATAGCGGGAGACGGGCTCTACGAGCAGTACTTC. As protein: CASSIAGDGLYEQYF.

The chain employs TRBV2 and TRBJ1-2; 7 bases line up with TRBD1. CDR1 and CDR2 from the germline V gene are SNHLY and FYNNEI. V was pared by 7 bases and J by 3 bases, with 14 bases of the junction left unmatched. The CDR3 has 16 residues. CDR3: CASTEGAVLSHYGYTF. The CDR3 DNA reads TGTGCCAGCACCGAGGGGGCCGTTTTGTCTCACTATGGCTACACCTTC. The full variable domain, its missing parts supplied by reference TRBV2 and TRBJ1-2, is EPEVTQTPSHQVTQMGQEVILRCVPISNHLYFYWYRQILGQKVEFLVSFYNNEISEKSEIFDDQFSVERPDGSNFTLKIRSTKLEDSAMYFCASTEGAVLSHYGYTFGSGTRLTVV.

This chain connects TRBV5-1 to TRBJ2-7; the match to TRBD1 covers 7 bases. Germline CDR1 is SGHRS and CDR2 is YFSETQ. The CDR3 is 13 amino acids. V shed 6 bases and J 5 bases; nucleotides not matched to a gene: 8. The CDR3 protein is CASTPTGSHEQYF. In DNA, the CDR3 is TGCGCCAGCACCCCGACAGGGTCCCACGAGCAGTACTTC.

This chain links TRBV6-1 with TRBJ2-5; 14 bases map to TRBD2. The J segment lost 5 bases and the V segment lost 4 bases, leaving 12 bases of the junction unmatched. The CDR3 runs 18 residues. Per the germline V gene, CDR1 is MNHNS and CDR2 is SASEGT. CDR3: CASSASAPGLAGAETQYF. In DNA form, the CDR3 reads TGTGCCAGCAGTGCTTCCGCCCCGGGACTAGCGGGAGCCGAGACCCAGTACTTC.

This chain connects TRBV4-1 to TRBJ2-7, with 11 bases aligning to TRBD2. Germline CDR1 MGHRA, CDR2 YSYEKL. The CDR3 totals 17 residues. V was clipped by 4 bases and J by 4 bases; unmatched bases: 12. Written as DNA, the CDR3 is TGCGCCAGCAGCCTCGTTAGCGGGACTAGCGGAGAGTACGAGCAGTACTTC. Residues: CASSLVSGTSGEYEQYF.

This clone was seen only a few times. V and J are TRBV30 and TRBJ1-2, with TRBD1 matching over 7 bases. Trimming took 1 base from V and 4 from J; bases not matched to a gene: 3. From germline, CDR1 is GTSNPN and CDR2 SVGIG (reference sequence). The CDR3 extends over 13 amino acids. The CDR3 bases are TGTGCCTGGAGTGGGCAGGGGGGCTATGGCTACACCTTC. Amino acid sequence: CAWSGQGGYGYTF. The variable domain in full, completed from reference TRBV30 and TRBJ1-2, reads SQTIHQWPATLVQPVGSPLSLECTVEGTSNPNLYWYRQAAGRGLQLLFYSVGIGQISSEVPQNLSASRPQDRQFILSSKKLLLSDSGFYLCAWSGQGGYGYTFGSGTRLTVV.

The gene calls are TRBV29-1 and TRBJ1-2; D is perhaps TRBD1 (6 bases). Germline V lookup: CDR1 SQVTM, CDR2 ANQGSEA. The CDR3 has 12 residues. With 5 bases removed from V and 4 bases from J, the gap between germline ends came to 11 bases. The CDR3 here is CSVTGTAYGYTF. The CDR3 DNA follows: TGCAGCGTTACAGGGACGGCCTATGGCTACACCTTC.

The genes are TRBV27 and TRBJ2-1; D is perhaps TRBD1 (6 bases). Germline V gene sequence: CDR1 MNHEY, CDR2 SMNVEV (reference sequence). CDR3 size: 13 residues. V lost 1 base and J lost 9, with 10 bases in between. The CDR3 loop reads CASSLFRGCEQFF. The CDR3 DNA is TGTGCCAGCAGTTTATTTAGGGGGTGTGAGCAGTTCTTC.

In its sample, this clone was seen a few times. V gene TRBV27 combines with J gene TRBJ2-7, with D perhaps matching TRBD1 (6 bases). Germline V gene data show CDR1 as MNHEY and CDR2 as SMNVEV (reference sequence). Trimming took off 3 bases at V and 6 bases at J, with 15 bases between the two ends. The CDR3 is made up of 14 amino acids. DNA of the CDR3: TGTGCCAGCAGTTTTGGCAGGGGCGTCACCGAGCAGTACTTC. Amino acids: CASSFGRGVTEQYF.

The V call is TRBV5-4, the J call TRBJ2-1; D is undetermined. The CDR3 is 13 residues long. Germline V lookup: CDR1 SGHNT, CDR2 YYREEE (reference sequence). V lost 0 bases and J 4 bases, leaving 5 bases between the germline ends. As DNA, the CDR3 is TGTGCCAGCAGCTTGGGTCCTTACAATGAGCAGTTCTTC. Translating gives CASSLGPYNEQFF.

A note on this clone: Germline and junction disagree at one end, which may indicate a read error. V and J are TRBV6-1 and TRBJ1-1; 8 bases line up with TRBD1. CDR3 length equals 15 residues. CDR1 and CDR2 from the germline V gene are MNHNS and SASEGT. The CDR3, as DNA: TGTGCCAGCATTGAACAGGGGGGTATGCACACTGAAGCTTTCTTT. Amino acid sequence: CASIEQGGMHTEAFF.

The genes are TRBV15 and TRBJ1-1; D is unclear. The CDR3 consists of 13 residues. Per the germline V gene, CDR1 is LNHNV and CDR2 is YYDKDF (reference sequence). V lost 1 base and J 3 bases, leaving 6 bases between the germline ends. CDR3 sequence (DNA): TGTGCCACCAGCAGAGGCCAGGACACTGAAGCTTTCTTT. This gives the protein CATSRGQDTEAFF.

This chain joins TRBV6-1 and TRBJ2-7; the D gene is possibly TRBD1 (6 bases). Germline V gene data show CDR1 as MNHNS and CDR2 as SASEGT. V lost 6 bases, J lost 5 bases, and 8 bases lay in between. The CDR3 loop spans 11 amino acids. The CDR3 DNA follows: TGTGCCAGCAGCTGGACAGACGAGCAGTACTTC. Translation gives CASSWTDEQYF.

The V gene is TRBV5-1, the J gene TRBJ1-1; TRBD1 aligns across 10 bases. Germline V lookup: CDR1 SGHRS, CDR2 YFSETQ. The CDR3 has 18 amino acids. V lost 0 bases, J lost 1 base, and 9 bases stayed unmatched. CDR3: CASSLAFRDRGSNTEAFF. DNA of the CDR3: TGCGCCAGCAGCTTGGCTTTCCGGGACAGGGGATCGAACACTGAAGCTTTCTTT.